This T cell receptor (beta chain) was identified during a study of T cells in Graves' hyperthyroidism and ophthalmopathy. Across the study: Sampling of peripheral blood happened at initial diagnosis, prior to any treatment. Overall study results and limits: Model-based prediction identified ophthalmopathy a median approximately 6.2 months prior to its onset.

Amplification targeted TCR beta CDR3 regions from RNA transcripts. The TCR CDR3 was amplified in a first-round RT-PCR using the HTBI primer set. Using its own MiXCR run on the multiplex PCR reads, TCRdb lists one record per CDR3 protein. Among fewer than 650,000 distinct CDR3 sequences listed, 14% to 15% were seen once. Each ophthalmopathy patient scored at least 3 on the Clinical Activity Score and at least 4 on NOSPECS grade, with duration under 3 months. A roughly 10 ml volume of fresh peripheral blood provided the PBMCs. The sample holds many counts of this clonotype. What it binds is unknown. This clonotype was obtained from a middle-aged woman with Graves' ophthalmopathy. The sequenced material came from blood.

The CDR3 region is CAWSDTIGELFF. CDR3 DNA: TGTGCCTGGAGTGACACAATCGGGGAGCTGTTTTTT. This chain connects TRBV30 to TRBJ2-2; the D is unclear. Trimming removed 1 base from V and 7 bases from J, with 7 bases in between. The CDR3 sequence is 12 residues long. The germline CDR1 and CDR2 sequences are GTSNPN and SVGIG (reference sequence).